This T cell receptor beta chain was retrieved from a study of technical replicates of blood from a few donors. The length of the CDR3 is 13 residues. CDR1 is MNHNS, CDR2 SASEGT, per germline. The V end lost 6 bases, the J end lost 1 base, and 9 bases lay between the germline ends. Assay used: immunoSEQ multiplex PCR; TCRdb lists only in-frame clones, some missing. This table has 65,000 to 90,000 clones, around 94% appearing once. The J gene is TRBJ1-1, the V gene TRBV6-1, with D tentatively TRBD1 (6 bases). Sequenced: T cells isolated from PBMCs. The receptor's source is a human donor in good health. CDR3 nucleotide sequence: TGTGCCAGCAGAACGGACAGGAACACTGAAGCTTTCTTT. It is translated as CASRTDRNTEAFF.